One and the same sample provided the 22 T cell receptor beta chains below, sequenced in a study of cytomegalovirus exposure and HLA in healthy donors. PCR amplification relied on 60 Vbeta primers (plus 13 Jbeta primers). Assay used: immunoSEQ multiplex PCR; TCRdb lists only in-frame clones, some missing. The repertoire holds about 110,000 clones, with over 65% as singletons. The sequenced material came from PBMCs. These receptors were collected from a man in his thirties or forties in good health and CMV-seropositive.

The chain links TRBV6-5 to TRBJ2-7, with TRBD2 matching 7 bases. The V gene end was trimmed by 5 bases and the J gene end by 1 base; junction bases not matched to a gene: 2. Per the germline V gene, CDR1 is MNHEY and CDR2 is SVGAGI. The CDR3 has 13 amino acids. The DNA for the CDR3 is TGTGCCAGCAGTCCAGCGGGGTCCTACGAGCAGTACTTC. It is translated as CASSPAGSYEQYF.

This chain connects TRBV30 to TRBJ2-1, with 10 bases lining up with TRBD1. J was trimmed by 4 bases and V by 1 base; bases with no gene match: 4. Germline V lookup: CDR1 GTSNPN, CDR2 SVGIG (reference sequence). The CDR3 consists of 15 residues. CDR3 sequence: CAWSATGGGYNEQFF. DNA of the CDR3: TGTGCCTGGAGTGCGACAGGGGGCGGGTACAATGAGCAGTTCTTC.

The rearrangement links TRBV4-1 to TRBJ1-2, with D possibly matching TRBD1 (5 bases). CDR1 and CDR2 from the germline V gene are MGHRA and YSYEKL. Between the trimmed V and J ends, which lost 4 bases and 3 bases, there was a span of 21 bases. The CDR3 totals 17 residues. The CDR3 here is CASSRRIRGEIDYGYTF. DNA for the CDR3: TGCGCCAGCAGCCGTCGGATTCGGGGGGAAATTGACTATGGCTACACCTTC.

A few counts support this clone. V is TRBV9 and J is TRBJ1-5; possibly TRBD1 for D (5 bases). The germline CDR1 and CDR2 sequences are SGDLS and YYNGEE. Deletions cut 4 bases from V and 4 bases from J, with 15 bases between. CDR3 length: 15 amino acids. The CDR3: CASSPGGSLNQPQHF. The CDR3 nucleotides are TGTGCCAGCAGCCCCGGGGGGTCACTGAATCAGCCCCAGCATTTT.

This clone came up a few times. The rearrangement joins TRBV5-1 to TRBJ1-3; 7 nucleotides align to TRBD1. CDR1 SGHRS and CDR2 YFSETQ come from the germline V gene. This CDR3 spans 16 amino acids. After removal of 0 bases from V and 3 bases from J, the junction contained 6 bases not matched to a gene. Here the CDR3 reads CASSLATPGGGNTIYF. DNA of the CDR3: TGCGCCAGCAGCTTGGCGACCCCAGGGGGTGGAAACACCATATATTTT.

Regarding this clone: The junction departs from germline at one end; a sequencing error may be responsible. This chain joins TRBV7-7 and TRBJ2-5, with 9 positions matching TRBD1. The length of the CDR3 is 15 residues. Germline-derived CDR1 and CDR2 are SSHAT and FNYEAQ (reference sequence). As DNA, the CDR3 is TGTGCTAGCAGCTTTGGGACAGGGAGCCAAGAGACCCAGTACTTC. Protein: CASSFGTGSQETQYF.

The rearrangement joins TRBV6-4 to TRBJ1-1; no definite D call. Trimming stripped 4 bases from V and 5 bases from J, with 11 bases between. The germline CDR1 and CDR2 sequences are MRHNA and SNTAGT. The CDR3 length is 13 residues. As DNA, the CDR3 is TGTGCCAGCAGTGGGCGAATCGGGACTGAAGCTTTCTTT. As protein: CASSGRIGTEAFF.

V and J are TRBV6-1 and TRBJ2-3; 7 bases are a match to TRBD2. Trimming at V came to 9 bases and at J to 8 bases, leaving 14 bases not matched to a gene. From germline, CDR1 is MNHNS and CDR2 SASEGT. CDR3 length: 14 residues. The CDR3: CASRESSGGGTQYF. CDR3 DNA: TGTGCCAGTAGAGAGTCGTCGGGGGGAGGTACGCAGTATTTT.

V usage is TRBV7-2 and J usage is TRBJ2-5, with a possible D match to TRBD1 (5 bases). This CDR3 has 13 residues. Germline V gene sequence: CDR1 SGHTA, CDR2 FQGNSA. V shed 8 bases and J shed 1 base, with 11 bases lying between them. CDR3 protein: CASVWGSQETQYF. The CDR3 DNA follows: TGTGCCAGCGTATGGGGCAGCCAAGAGACCCAGTACTTC.

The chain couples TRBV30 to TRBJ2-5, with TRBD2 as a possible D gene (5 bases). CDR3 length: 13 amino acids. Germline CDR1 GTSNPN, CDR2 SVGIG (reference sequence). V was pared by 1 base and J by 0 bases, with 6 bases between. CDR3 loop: CAWSGGYQETQYF. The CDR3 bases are TGTGCCTGGAGTGGAGGGTACCAAGAGACCCAGTACTTC.

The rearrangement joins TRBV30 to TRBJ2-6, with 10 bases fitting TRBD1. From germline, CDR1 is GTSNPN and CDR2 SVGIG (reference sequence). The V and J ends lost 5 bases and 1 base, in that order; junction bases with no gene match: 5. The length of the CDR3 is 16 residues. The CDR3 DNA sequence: TGTGCCTGGGCGACAGGGGGCAGGTCTGGGGCCAACGTCCTGACTTTC. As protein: CAWATGGRSGANVLTF.

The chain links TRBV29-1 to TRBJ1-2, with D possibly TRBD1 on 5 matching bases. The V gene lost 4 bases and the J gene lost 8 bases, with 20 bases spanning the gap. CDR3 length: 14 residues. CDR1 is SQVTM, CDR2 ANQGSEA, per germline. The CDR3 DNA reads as TGCAGCGTTGTTCAGGGTGGTCCTCTATCCGGCTACACCTTC. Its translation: CSVVQGGPLSGYTF.

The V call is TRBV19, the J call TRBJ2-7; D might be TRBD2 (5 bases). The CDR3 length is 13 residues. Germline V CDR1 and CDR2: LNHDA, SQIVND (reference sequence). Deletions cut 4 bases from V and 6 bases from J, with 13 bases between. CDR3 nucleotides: TGTGCCAGTAGTACTGGGCGGGCGGGCGAGCAGTACTTC. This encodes CASSTGRAGEQYF.

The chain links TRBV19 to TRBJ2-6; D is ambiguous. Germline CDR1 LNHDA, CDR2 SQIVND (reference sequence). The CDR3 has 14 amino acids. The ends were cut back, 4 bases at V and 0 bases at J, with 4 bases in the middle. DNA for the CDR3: TGTGCCAGTAGTACGAGCTCTGGGGCCAACGTCCTGACTTTC. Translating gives CASSTSSGANVLTF.

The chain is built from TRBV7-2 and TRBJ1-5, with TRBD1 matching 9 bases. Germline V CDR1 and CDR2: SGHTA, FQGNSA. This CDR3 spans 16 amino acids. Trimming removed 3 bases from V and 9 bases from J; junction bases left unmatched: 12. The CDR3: CASSFGTGRVPMPQHF. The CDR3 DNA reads TGTGCCAGCAGCTTCGGGACAGGGAGGGTACCAATGCCCCAGCATTTT.

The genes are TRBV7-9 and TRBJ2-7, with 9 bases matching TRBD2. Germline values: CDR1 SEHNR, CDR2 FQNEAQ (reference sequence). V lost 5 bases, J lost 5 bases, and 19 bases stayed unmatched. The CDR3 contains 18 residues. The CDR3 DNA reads TGTGCCAGCAGCCGATTCGGATCGTATGGCGGGGGGGCCCACGAGCAGTACTTC. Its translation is CASSRFGSYGGGAHEQYF.

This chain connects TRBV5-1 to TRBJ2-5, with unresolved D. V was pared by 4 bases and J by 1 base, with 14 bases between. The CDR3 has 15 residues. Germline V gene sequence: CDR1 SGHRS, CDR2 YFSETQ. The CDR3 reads CASSRQPWSQETQYF. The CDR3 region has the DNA TGCGCCAGCAGCCGGCAGCCGTGGAGCCAAGAGACCCAGTACTTC.

The CDR3 loop is CASSVGGAGGPQHF. CDR3 coding DNA: TGTGCCAGCAGCGTGGGGGGGGCGGGTGGGCCCCAGCATTTT. V gene TRBV9 combines with J gene TRBJ1-5, with D possibly TRBD1 on 6 matching bases. Germline-derived CDR1 and CDR2 are SGDLS and YYNGEE. Trimming took 2 bases from V and 9 from J, leaving 15 bases between them. The CDR3 contains 14 residues.

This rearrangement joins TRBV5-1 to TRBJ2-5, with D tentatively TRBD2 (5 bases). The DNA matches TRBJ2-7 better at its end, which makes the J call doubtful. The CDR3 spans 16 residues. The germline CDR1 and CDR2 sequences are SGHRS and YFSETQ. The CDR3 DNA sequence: TGCGCCAGCAGCTTGGCACGGCTAGCAGAAAGGACCGAGCAGTACTTC. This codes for CASSLARLAERTEQYF.

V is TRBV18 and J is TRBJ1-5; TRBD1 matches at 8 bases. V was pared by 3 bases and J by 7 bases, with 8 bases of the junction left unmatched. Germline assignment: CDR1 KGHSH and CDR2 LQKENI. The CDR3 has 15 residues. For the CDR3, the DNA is TGTGCCAGCTCACCCCCAGGGGGCGCGGGGCAGCCCCAGCATTTT. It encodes CASSPPGGAGQPQHF.

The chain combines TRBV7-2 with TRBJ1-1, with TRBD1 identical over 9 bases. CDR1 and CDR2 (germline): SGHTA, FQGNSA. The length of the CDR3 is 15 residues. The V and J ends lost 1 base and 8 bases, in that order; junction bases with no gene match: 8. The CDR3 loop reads CASSLEVTGGAEAFF. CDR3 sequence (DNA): TGTGCCAGCAGCTTAGAGGTAACAGGGGGCGCCGAAGCTTTCTTT.

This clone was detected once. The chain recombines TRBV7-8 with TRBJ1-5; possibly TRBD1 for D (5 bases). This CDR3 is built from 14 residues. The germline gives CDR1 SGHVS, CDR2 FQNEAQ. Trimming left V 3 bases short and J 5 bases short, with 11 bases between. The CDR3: CASSLGGGHQPQHF. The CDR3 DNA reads TGTGCCAGCAGCTTGGGGGGAGGGCATCAGCCCCAGCATTTT.